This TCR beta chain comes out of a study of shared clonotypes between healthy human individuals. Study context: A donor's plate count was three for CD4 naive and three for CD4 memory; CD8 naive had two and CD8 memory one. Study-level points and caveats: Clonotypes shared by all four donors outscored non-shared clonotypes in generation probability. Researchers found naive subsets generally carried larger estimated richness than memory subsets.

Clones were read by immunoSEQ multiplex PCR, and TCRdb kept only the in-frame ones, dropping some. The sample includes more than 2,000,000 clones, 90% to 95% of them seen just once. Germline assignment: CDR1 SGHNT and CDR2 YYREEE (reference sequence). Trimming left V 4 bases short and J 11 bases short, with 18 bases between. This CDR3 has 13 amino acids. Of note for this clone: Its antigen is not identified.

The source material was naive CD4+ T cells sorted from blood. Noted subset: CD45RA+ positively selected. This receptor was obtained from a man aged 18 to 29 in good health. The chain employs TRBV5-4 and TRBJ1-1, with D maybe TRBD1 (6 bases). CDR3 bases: TGTGCCAGCAGCGTAGACAGGAACCGAGACGCTTTCTTT. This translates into CASSVDRNRDAFF.